These 10 T cell receptor beta chains were sequenced from one sample in a study of shared clonotypes between healthy human individuals (dated by TCRdb to about 2020). The protocol used for the library was the immunoSEQ multiplex PCR assay. TCRdb carries this immuneACCESS record with in-frame sequences only. Its versions omit some clonotypes, under half of them owing to an unresolved V gene in the studies checked, with the rest unexplained. The sample table holds a few million clones, of which approximately 93% were seen once. Clones ranked in the top ten supply about 0.41% of the sample. Sequencing was performed on naive CD4+ T cells from PBMCs. The cell subset or site label here, explained by the study, means: CD45RA+ positively selected. These receptors were collected from a man between 18 and 29 years old in good health. Some clones in this sample may be carry-over from other donors' samples.

The V and J genes are TRBV9 and TRBJ2-3; D is unclear. This CDR3 comprises 13 residues. With 1 base removed from V and 5 bases from J, the gap between germline ends came to 8 bases. Germline CDR1 is SGDLS and CDR2 is YYNGEE. For the CDR3, the DNA is TGTGCCAGCAGCGTAACAAATAGAGATACGCAGTATTTT. Amino acid sequence: CASSVTNRDTQYF.

This clone appeared a single time. This chain joins TRBV5-1 and TRBJ2-1, with a weak D call TRBD1 (5 bases). Germline assignment: CDR1 SGHRS and CDR2 YFSETQ. This CDR3 has 16 residues. Trimming took 6 bases from V and 7 from J, leaving 23 bases between them. The CDR3 bases are TGCGCCAGCACCACAAACACGGGCAGGGAAAGGAATGAGCAGTTCTTC. This codes for CASTTNTGRERNEQFF.

The rearrangement links TRBV6-5 to TRBJ2-7, with 9 bases matching TRBD2. The CDR3 sequence is 15 residues long. Trimming took 8 bases from V and 6 from J; bases not matched to a gene: 14. CDR1 and CDR2 (germline): MNHEY, SVGAGI. CDR3 DNA: TGTGCCAGCCGCGACGAGGAGCGGGAGGCTGGCGAGCAGTACTTC. This codes for CASRDEEREAGEQYF.

The chain uses TRBV2 and TRBJ2-3, with a possible D match to TRBD2 (6 bases). The CDR3 is 14 residues long. V lost 6 bases and J lost 0, with 10 bases in between. CDR1 and CDR2 (germline): SNHLY, FYNNEI. The CDR3 here is CASRVSGSTDTQYF. CDR3 DNA: TGTGCCAGCAGGGTTAGCGGCAGCACAGATACGCAGTATTTT.

This clone was seen only once. The rearrangement uses TRBV18 and TRBJ1-2; D is uncertain. This CDR3 has 16 residues. V lost 3 bases and J lost 1, with 15 bases in between. The germline CDR1 and CDR2 sequences are KGHSH and LQKENI. DNA for the CDR3: TGTGCCAGCTCACCGCAAGGTGGACGGGTTAACTATGGCTACACCTTC. Its protein product is CASSPQGGRVNYGYTF.

Of note for this clone: Within the sample, other DNA sequences also encode this same CDR3. V gene TRBV5-1 combines with J gene TRBJ1-2; possibly TRBD1 for D (6 bases). CDR3 size: 14 residues. Germline V gives CDR1 SGHRS, CDR2 YFSETQ. Trimming cost V 0 bases and J 4 bases, with 10 bases left between them. DNA for the CDR3: TGCGCCAGCAGCTTGGATGGGACATCCTATGGCTACACCTTC. Residues: CASSLDGTSYGYTF.

The J gene is TRBJ1-5, the V gene TRBV5-1; tentatively, D is TRBD1 (5 bases). With 2 bases removed from V and 2 bases from J, the gap between germline ends came to 23 bases. CDR1 and CDR2 (germline): SGHRS, YFSETQ. The CDR3 spans 19 residues. Here the CDR3 DNA reads TGCGCCAGCAGCTTCCCGTTAGGCGACAGTGAGATTGGCAATCAGCCCCAGCATTTT. This translates into CASSFPLGDSEIGNQPQHF.

The chain links TRBV13 to TRBJ2-4; 14 bases agree with TRBD2. This CDR3 has 21 residues. Germline V gene sequence: CDR1 PRHDT, CDR2 FYEKMQ (reference sequence). The J segment lost 2 bases and the V segment lost 4 bases, leaving 16 bases of the junction unmatched. The CDR3: CASSSYRGLGLAGESKNIQYF. In DNA, the CDR3 is TGTGCCAGCAGCTCATACAGGGGCCTGGGACTAGCGGGAGAGTCCAAAAACATTCAGTACTTC.

The chain recombines TRBV5-8 with TRBJ2-7, with D hard to call. Looked up from germline, CDR1 is SGHTS and CDR2 is YDEGEE. The ends were cut back, 1 base at V and 3 bases at J, with 17 bases in the middle. The CDR3 covers 16 residues. This CDR3 is CASSLIIGTGGYEQYF. In DNA, the CDR3 is TGTGCCAGCAGCTTGATAATAGGAACTGGTGGCTACGAGCAGTACTTC.

The chain uses TRBV10-3 and TRBJ2-7; 10 bases fit TRBD2. The ends lost 10 bases at V and 7 bases at J; junction bases unmatched: 13. Germline assignment: CDR1 ENHRY and CDR2 SYGVKD. This CDR3 is 14 amino acids long. The CDR3 is CASRRSSGSQEQYF. DNA for the CDR3: TGTGCCAGCAGGCGGTCTAGCGGGAGTCAAGAGCAGTACTTC.